The 12 T cell receptor beta chains given below trace back to one sample, sequenced in a study of blood T cell repertoires in COVID-19. Sequenced by immunoSEQ multiplex PCR; TCRdb stores in-frame clones only, minus some. Of tens of thousands of clones in the sample, roughly 80% are singletons; the top ten hold under 5.5%. Input material: peripheral blood. These receptor sequences come from a woman aged 65 to 85 with acute or convalescent COVID-19.

This clone appeared once. This sequence joins TRBV7-8 and TRBJ2-3; 8 bases agree with TRBD1. With 5 bases clipped from V and 6 bases from J, the junction kept 13 bases outside the gene matches. The CDR3 contains 16 residues. Germline V lookup: CDR1 SGHVS, CDR2 FQNEAQ. DNA for the CDR3: TGTGCCAGCAGCGACCGGGACAGGAAAAAGACGGATACGCAGTATTTT. Protein: CASSDRDRKKTDTQYF. The full variable domain, its missing parts supplied by reference TRBV7-8 and TRBJ2-3, is GAGVSQSPRYKVAKRGQDVALRCDPISGHVSLFWYQQALGQGPEFLTYFQNEAQLDKSGLPSDRFFAERPEGSVSTLKIQRTQQEDSAVYLCASSDRDRKKTDTQYFGPGTRLTVL.

The chain carries TRBV7-6 and TRBJ2-1; TRBD1 might be the D (5 bases). V lost 6 bases to trimming and J lost 7 bases, with 7 bases between them. From germline, CDR1 is SGHVS and CDR2 FNYEAQ. This CDR3 has 11 amino acids. The CDR3, as DNA: TGTGCCAGCAGAGCAGGGAATGAGCAGTTCTTC. This codes for CASRAGNEQFF.

This clone was detected once. V usage is TRBV11-3 and J usage is TRBJ2-7, with D possibly being TRBD2 (5 bases). Per the germline V gene, CDR1 is SGHNT and CDR2 is YENEEA. Trimming left V 5 bases short and J 5 bases short, with 16 bases between. The CDR3 is 14 amino acids. CDR3 coding DNA: TGTGCCAGCAGCCCCAACATAAGGCGGGACGAGCAGTACTTC. Amino acid sequence: CASSPNIRRDEQYF.

The gene calls are TRBV2 and TRBJ1-5; a weak D match, TRBD1 (5 bases). Germline V gives CDR1 SNHLY, CDR2 FYNNEI. V was cut by 4 bases and J by 5 bases, with 9 bases left in between. The CDR3 sequence is 13 residues long. CDR3 DNA sequence: TGTGCCAGCAGTGTATGGGGGGATCAGCCCCAGCATTTT. Translation gives CASSVWGDQPQHF.

V gene TRBV5-8 combines with J gene TRBJ1-2, with TRBD1 identical over 8 bases. The CDR3 sequence is 15 residues long. V shed 4 bases and J 0 bases; nucleotides not matched to a gene: 5. Germline CDR1 reads SGHTS; CDR2 reads YDEGEE. CDR3 nucleotide sequence: TGTGCCAGCAGCACAGGACAGGGCGCTAACTATGGCTACACCTTC. Protein: CASSTGQGANYGYTF.

The chain links TRBV11-3 to TRBJ2-1; a possible D gene is TRBD2 (6 bases). The V gene's germline CDR1 is SGHNT and CDR2 YENEEA. This CDR3 has 15 residues. Deletions cut 5 bases from V and 7 bases from J, with 18 bases between. CDR3 amino acids: CASSPNSGVGNEQFF. CDR3 sequence (DNA): TGTGCCAGCAGCCCTAATTCGGGGGTTGGGAATGAGCAGTTCTTC.

This sequence joins TRBV5-6 and TRBJ2-1, with D possibly TRBD1 on 5 matching bases. The CDR3 spans 15 residues. The V and J ends lost 5 bases and 3 bases respectively, with 15 bases between them. Germline V gives CDR1 SGHDT, CDR2 YYEEEE. The CDR3 DNA reads TGTGCCAGCAGTTTAATAGACAGACTCTACAATGAGCAGTTCTTC. Protein sequence: CASSLIDRLYNEQFF. The full variable domain, completed using reference TRBV5-6 and TRBJ2-1, is DAGVTQSPTHLIKTRGQQVTLRCSPKSGHDTVSWYQQALGQGPQFIFQYYEEEERQRGNFPDRFSGHQFPNYSSELNVNALLLGDSALYLCASSLIDRLYNEQFFGPGTRLTVL.

The chain couples TRBV4-1 to TRBJ2-7; D is possibly TRBD1 (6 bases). The ends were cut back, 3 bases at V and 3 bases at J, with 12 bases in the middle. Germline V gene data show CDR1 as MGHRA and CDR2 as YSYEKL. The CDR3 length is 14 residues. CDR3 amino acids: CASSHPGQVYEQYF. CDR3 nucleotides: TGCGCCAGCAGCCACCCGGGACAAGTCTACGAGCAGTACTTC.

Here the CDR3 DNA reads TGTGCCACCCCGGGACTAGCGGGGGGGCATAACACAGATACGCAGTATTTT. It specifies CATPGLAGGHNTDTQYF. This chain links TRBV2 with TRBJ2-3; 16 nucleotides match TRBD2. From germline, CDR1 is SNHLY and CDR2 FYNNEI. The CDR3 is 17 residues long. V lost 10 bases, J lost 2 bases, and 9 bases stayed unmatched.

This rearrangement joins TRBV28 to TRBJ2-5; D is perhaps TRBD1 (5 bases). Trimming pared 1 base from V and 1 base from J, leaving 13 bases between. Germline CDR1 reads MDHEN; CDR2 reads SYDVKM. The CDR3 length is 16 residues. The CDR3 DNA is TGTGCCAGCAGTTTATACGGATTCGACAGCCAAGAGACCCAGTACTTC. It translates to CASSLYGFDSQETQYF.

V and J are TRBV2 and TRBJ2-1, with 11 bases that match TRBD2. Germline CDR1 reads SNHLY; CDR2 reads FYNNEI. The CDR3 runs to 16 residues. Trimming at V came to 3 bases and at J to 5 bases, leaving 6 bases not matched to a gene. CDR3 loop: CASSDVSGGAHNEQFF. CDR3 nucleotides: TGTGCCAGCAGTGACGTTAGCGGGGGGGCCCACAATGAGCAGTTCTTC. The entire variable domain, with the rest obtained from reference TRBV2 and TRBJ2-1, is as follows: EPEVTQTPSHQVTQMGQEVILRCVPISNHLYFYWYRQILGQKVEFLVSFYNNEISEKSEIFDDQFSVERPDGSNFTLKIRSTKLEDSAMYFCASSDVSGGAHNEQFFGPGTRLTVL.

The chain couples TRBV3-1 (or the pseudogene TRBV3-2) to TRBJ1-5; the D is unclear. The CDR3 has 13 amino acids. Germline CDR1 and CDR2: LGHDT and YNNKEL (reference sequence). Between the trimmed V and J ends, which lost 0 bases and 6 bases, there was a span of 6 bases. The CDR3 here is CASSQDRGQPQHF. The CDR3 bases are TGTGCCAGCAGCCAAGATCGAGGTCAGCCCCAGCATTTT.